This TCR beta chain was profiled in a study of CD8 T cells in Susac syndrome. Points from the study as a whole: Only a relatively small number of individuals were included in the TCR sequencing and HLA analysis.

Those who served as multiple sclerosis controls were treatment-naive patients with stable or active relapsing-remitting disease. FACS enriched CD8+ TEMRA cells, while bulk CD8+ and CD4+ were negatively isolated. Concerning this clonotype itself: The antigen is not known.

The germline gives CDR1 SNHLY, CDR2 FYNNEI. V dropped 9 bases and J dropped 1 base, with 13 bases sitting between them. The CDR3 is 13 residues long. An input of 0.5 to 1 ug of RNA was subjected to reverse transcription using random hexamers. By means of immunoSEQ multiplex PCR, TCR beta CDR3 spanning 54 Vbeta and 13 Jbeta underwent amplification. MiXCR, applied by TCRdb to the immunoSEQ multiplex PCR reads, yields one record per CDR3 protein. The sample holds about 430,000 distinct CDR3 sequences, approximately 85% seen once. The sample taken for sequencing was CD8+ T cells from PBMCs. The clonotype was recovered from a human donor with multiple sclerosis. The V gene is TRBV2, the J gene TRBJ2-7; D not resolved. The CDR3, as DNA: TGTGCCAGAAGGATGGCATCTTCCTACGAGCAGTACTTC. Amino acid sequence: CARRMASSYEQYF.